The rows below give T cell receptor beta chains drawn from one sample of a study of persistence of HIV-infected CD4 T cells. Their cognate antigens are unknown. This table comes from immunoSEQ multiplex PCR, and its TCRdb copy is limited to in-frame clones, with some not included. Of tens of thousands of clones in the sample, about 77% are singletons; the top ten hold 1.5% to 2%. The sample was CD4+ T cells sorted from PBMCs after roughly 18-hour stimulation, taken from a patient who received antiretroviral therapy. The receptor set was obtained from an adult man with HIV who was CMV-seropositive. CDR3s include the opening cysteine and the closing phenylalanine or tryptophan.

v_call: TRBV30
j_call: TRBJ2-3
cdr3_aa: CAWSRGGGANTQYF

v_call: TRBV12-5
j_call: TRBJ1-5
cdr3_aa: CASGFGQGVGQPQHF

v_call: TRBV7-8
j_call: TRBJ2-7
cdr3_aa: CASSFLQGTLGEQYF

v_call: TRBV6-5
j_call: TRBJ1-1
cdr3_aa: CASKLLMNTEAFF

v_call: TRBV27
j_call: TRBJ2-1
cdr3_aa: CASSVRGQGRDEQFF

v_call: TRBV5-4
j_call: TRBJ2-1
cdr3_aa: CASSFGSNEQFF

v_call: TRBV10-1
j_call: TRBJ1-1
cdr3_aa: CASSTGVATEAFF

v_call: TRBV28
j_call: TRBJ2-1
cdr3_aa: CASSPEGARVNNEQFF

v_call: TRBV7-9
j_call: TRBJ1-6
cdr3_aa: CASSQDRDNSPLHF

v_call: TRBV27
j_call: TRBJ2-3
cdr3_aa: CASRDRGKTDTQYF

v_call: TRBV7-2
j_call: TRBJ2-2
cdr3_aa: CASSSNSGPVTGELFF

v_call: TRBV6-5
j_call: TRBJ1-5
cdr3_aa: CASSAGRGSNQPQHF

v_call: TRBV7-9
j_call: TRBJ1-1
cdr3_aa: CASGPYTPTGGHTEAFF

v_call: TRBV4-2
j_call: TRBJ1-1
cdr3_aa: CASSLGTNFMNTEAFF

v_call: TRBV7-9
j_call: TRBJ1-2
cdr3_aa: CACGTGAVDGYTF

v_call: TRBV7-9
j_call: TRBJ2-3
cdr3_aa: CASSPKGPDTQYF

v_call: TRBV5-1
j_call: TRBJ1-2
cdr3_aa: CASSLSPGSNYGYTF

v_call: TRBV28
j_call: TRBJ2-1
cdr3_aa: CASTWFNEQFF

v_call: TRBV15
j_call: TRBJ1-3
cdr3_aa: CATSRETGGSSSGNTIYF

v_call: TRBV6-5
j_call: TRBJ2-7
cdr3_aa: CATGRRSLSYEQYF

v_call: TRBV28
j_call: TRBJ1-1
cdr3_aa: CASSSYREGNTEAFF

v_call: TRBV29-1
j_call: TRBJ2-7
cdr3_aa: CSVLTGREQYF

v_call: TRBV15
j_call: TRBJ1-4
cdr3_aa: CATSLLATNEKLFF

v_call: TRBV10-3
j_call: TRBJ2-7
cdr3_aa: CAIRATSGSYEQYF

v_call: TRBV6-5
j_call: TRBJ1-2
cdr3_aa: CASRLGTGAYGYTF

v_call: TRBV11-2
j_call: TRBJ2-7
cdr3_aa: CASSLEGGGTSRPYF

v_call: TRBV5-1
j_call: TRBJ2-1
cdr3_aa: CASSSARANNEQFF

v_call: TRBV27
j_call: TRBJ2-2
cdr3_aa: CASSSLRDGELFF

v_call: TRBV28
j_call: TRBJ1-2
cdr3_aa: CASSFRGYGYTF

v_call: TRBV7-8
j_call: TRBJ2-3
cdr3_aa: CASSLPGPQEDTQYF

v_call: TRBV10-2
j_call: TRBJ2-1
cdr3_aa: CASRQGGTGYNEQFF

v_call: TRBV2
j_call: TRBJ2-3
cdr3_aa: CASRGGQRTDTQYF

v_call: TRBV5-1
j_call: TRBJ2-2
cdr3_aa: CASSLANTRNTGELFF

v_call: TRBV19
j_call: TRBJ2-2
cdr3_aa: CASTTTTGSGELFF

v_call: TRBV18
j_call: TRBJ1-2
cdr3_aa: CASSPLAVNYGYTF

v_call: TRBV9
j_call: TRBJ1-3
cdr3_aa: CASSSTGGNGNTIYF

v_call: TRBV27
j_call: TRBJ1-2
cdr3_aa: CASSYTRDTAYGYTF

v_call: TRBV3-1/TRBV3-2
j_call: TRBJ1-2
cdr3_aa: CASSPSGDYGYTF

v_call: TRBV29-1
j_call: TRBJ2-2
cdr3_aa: CSAGTLGTGELFF

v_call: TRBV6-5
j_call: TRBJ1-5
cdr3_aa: CASTPSITNQPQHF

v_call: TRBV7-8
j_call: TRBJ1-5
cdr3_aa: CASSLGTRVVGQPQHF

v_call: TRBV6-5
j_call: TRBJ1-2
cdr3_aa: CASSYLRREVGYGYTF

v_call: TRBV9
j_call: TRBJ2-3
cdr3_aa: CASSLRSSSSTDTQYF

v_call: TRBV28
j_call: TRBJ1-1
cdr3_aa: CASSSRGRVIVQVEAFF

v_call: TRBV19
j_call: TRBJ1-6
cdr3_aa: CASSSSYNSPLHF

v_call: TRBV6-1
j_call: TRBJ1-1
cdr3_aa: CASSEFLGGRAFF

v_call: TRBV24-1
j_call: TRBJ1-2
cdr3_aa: CATSDPSGTDYGYTF

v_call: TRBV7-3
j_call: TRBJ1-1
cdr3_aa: CASRLDPSDTEAFF

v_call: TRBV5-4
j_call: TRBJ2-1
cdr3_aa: CASSLARNEQFF

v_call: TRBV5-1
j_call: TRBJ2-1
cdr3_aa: CASSGRQTPYNEQFF

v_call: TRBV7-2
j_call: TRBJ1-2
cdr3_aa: CASSLARRGYTF

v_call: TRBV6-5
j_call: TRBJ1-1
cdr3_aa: CASTLQEWNTEAFF

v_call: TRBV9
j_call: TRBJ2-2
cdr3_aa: CASSARTGANTGELFF

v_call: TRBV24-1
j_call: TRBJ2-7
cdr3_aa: CATSGTGTGRYEQYF

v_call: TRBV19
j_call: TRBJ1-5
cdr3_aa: CASSNSGVSNQPQHF

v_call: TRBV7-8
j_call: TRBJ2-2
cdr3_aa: CASRIGASGTGELFF

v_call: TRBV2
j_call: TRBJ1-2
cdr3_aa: CASHLGTDYGYTF